The next 10 T cell receptor beta chains were all read from a single sample in a study of identical twins (dated by TCRdb to 2015 to 2016). Library construction relied on 5' RACE. Sequencing instrument: Illumina HiSeq 2000. Using fastp at Q25 and MiXCR, TCRdb reprocessed the public reads and kept productive beta chains. Under each unique CDR3 protein, matching rows form one entry showing the most common genes and DNA. The sample table records approximately 410,000 distinct CDR3 sequences; around 18% of these occur just once. The top ten constitute approximately 12% of the sample. Sample: naive T cells sorted from blood. Interpreted using the paper, the cell subset or site label stands for: cells isolated with a human naive T-cell isolation kit. These receptor sequences come from a man aged 50 to 60 in good health.

This clonotype was counted only a few times. The V gene is TRBV7-9, the J gene TRBJ1-1; TRBD1 agrees at 8 bases. The CDR3 is 14 residues long. The V gene's germline CDR1 is SEHNR and CDR2 FQNEAQ (reference sequence). Losses at the gene ends were 5 bases for V and 4 bases for J; bases not matched to a gene: 6. CDR3 protein: CASSTTGVVTEAFF. CDR3 DNA: TGTGCCAGCAGCACGACAGGGGTCGTCACTGAAGCTTTCTTT.

This clonotype occurred many times. The J gene is TRBJ2-5, the V gene TRBV12-3 or TRBV12-4; 8 bases are a match to TRBD1. The V segment lost 1 base and the J segment 3 bases; nucleotides outside the gene matches: 1. This CDR3 has 14 residues. DNA for the CDR3: TGTGCCAGCAGTTTAGAGGACAGGGAAGAGACCCAGTACTTC. As protein: CASSLEDREETQYF.

This clonotype was detected ten times or more. The chain couples TRBV20-1 to TRBJ2-1; D gene unclear. This CDR3 has 11 amino acids. The V end lost 3 bases, the J end lost 4 bases, and 4 bases lay between the germline ends. CDR1 is DFQATT and CDR2 is SNEGSKA in the germline V gene (reference sequence). The CDR3 loop reads CSASRYNEQFF. The CDR3 nucleotides read TGCAGTGCTAGTCGATACAATGAGCAGTTCTTC.

In regard to this clonotype: This could be a read error, since a much larger clone is one nucleotide away. The chain is built from TRBV21-1 and TRBJ2-1; the D segment call TRBD1 is taken from the table without a DNA check. TRBV21-1 is a pseudogene locus. There are 14 residues in the CDR3. CDR3 protein: CASRDRGRYNVQFF. CDR3 nucleotides: TGTGCCAGCAGAGACAGGGGGCGATACAATGTGCAGTTCTTC.

This clonotype was picked up many times. The rearrangement links TRBV18 to TRBJ2-1; 11 bases agree with TRBD2. With V trimmed by 4 bases and J by 5 bases, 1 base remained unmatched. The CDR3 has 14 amino acids. In germline, CDR1 is KGHSH, CDR2 LQKENI. DNA for the CDR3: TGTGCCAGCTCACAACTAGCGGGGGACAATGAGCAGTTCTTC. It yields the protein CASSQLAGDNEQFF.

Ten or more counts support this clonotype. The V call is TRBV2, the J call TRBJ2-6, with a tentative D call TRBD2 (6 bases). The germline gives CDR1 SNHLY, CDR2 FYNNEI. V gave up 2 bases and J gave up 3 bases, with 14 bases separating them. CDR3 length: 17 amino acids. The CDR3 is CASSEQGGRVGANVLTF. CDR3 nucleotides: TGTGCCAGCAGTGAACAGGGAGGTAGGGTTGGGGCCAACGTCCTGACTTTC. Full variable domain (remainder filled in from reference TRBV2 and TRBJ2-6): EPEVTQTPSHQVTQMGQEVILRCVPISNHLYFYWYRQILGQKVEFLVSFYNNEISEKSEIFDDQFSVERPDGSNFTLKIRSTKLEDSAMYFCASSEQGGRVGANVLTFGAGSRLTVL.

This clonotype was found a few times. This chain links TRBV7-2 with TRBJ1-3, with D maybe TRBD1 (5 bases). V was clipped by 5 bases and J by 0 bases, with 8 bases between them. Per germline, CDR1 SGHTA and CDR2 FQGNSA. This CDR3 contains 14 residues. In DNA, the CDR3 is TGTGCCAGCAGCCGACAGAGCTCTGGAAACACCATATATTTT. Translating gives CASSRQSSGNTIYF. Using reference TRBV7-2 and TRBJ1-3 for the parts outside the CDR3, the full variable domain is GAGVSQSPSNKVTEKGKDVELRCDPISGHTALYWYRQSLGQGLEFLIYFQGNSAPDKSGLPSDRFSAERTGGSVSTLTIQRTQQEDSAVYLCASSRQSSGNTIYFGEGSWLTVV.

The chain uses TRBV7-2 and TRBJ2-7; tentative D call: TRBD2 (6 bases). The CDR3 spans 15 residues. V lost 7 bases to trimming and J lost 3 bases, with 19 bases between them. Germline-derived CDR1 and CDR2 are SGHTA and FQGNSA. The DNA of the CDR3 is TGTGCCAGCAAACCCGGCGGGGTTGGGAACTACGAGCAGTACTTC. Encoded protein: CASKPGGVGNYEQYF.

This rearrangement joins TRBV20-1 to TRBJ2-7, with D perhaps TRBD1 (6 bases). V lost 6 bases and J 0 bases, leaving 15 bases between the germline ends. The CDR3 is 14 residues long. The germline V gene encodes CDR1 DFQATT and CDR2 SNEGSKA (reference sequence). The CDR3 DNA follows: TGCAGTGCCCATAAAACAGGGCTCTCCTACGAGCAGTACTTC. Translating gives CSAHKTGLSYEQYF.

The table lists this clonotype with many counts. The chain has TRBV29-1 and TRBJ2-2, with 12 bases that match TRBD2. Germline CDR1 SQVTM, CDR2 ANQGSEA. The V gene end was trimmed by 1 base and the J gene end by 7 bases; junction bases not matched to a gene: 4. The CDR3 has 15 amino acids. The CDR3 sequence: CSVEGLAGVVGELFF. The CDR3 DNA is TGCAGCGTTGAAGGACTAGCGGGAGTAGTCGGGGAGCTGTTTTTT.